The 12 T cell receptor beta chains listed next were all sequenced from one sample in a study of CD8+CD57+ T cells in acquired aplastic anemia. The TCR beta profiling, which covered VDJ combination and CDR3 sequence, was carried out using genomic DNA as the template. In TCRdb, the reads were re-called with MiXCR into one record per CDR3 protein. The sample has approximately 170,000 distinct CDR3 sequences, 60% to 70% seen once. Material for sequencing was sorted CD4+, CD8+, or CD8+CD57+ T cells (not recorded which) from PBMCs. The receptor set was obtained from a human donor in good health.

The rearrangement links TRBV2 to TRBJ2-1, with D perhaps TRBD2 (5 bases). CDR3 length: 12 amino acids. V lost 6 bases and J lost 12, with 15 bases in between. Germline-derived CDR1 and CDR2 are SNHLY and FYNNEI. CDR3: CASSQEAAGQFF. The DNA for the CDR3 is TGTGCCAGCAGCCAAGAAGCGGCAGGGCAGTTCTTC.

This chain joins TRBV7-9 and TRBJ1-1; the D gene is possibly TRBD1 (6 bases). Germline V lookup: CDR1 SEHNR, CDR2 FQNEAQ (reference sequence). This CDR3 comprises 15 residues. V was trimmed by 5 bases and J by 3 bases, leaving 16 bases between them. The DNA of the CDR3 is TGTGCCAGCAGCCATAGGGGGGGATGGGACACTGAAGCTTTCTTT. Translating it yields CASSHRGGWDTEAFF.

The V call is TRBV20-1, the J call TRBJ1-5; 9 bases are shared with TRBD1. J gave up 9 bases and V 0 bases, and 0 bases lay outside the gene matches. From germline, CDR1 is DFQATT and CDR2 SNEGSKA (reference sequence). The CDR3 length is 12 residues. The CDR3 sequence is CSAREDRGPQHF. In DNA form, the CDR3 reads TGCAGTGCTAGAGAGGACAGGGGGCCCCAGCATTTT.

CDR3 loop: CASSLFAQGNSPLHF. Here the CDR3 DNA reads TGTGCCAGCAGCTTGTTCGCGCAGGGTAATTCACCCCTCCACTTT. J is TRBJ1-6 and V is TRBV7-6; a possible D gene is TRBD1 (5 bases). Trimming pared 3 bases from V and 6 bases from J, leaving 12 bases between. The CDR3 loop spans 15 amino acids. In germline, CDR1 is SGHVS, CDR2 FNYEAQ.

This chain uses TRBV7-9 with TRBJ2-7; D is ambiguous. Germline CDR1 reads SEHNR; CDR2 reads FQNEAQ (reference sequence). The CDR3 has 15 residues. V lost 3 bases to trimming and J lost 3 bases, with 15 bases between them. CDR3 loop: CASSFAQPNGYEQYF. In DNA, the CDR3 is TGTGCCAGCAGCTTCGCCCAACCGAATGGCTACGAGCAGTACTTC.

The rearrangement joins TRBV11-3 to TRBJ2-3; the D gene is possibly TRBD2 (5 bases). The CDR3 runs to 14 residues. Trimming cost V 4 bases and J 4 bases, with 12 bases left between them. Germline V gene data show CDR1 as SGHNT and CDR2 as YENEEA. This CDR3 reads CASSSGYTPDTQYF. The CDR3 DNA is TGTGCCAGCAGCTCGGGGTATACACCAGATACGCAGTATTTT.

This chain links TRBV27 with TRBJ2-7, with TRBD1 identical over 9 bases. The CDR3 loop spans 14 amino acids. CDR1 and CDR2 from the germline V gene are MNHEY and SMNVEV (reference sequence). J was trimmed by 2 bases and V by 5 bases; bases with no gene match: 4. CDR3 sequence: CASSNRQGAYEQYF. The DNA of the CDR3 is TGTGCCAGCAGTAACAGACAGGGGGCCTACGAGCAGTACTTC.

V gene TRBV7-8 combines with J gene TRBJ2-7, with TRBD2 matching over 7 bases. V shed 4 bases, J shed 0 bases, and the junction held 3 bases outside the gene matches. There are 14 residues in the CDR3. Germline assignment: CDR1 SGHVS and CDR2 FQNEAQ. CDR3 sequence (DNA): TGTGCCAGCAGCTGGGGGGGGAGCTCCTACGAGCAGTACTTC. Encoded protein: CASSWGGSSYEQYF.

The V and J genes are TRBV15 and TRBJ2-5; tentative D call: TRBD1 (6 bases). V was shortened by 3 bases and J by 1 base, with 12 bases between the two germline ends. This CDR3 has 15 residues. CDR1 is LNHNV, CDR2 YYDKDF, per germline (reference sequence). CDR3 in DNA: TGTGCCACCAGCAGGAGGACGACAGGCCAAGAGACCCAGTACTTC. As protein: CATSRRTTGQETQYF.

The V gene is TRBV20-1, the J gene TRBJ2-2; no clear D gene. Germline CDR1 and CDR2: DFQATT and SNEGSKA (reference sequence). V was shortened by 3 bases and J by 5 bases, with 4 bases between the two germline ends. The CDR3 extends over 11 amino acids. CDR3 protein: CSARRTGELFF. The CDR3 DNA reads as TGCAGTGCTAGGAGGACCGGGGAGCTGTTTTTT.

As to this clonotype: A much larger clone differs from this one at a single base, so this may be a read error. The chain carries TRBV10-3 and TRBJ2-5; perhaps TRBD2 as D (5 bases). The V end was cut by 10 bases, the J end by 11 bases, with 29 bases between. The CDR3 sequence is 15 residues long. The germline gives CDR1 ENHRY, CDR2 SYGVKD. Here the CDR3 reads CASSQSGDSYNEQYF. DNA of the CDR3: TGTGCCAGCAGCCAAAGCGGTGACTCCTACAATGAGCAGTACTTC.

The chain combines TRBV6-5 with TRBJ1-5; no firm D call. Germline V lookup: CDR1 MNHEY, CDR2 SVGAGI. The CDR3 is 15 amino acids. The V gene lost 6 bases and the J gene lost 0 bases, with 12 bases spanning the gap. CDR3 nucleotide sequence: TGTGCCAGCAGACCCCGGGCTCATAGCAATCAGCCCCAGCATTTT. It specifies CASRPRAHSNQPQHF.